This T cell receptor (beta chain) appears in the sequencing data of a study of human T cells and chemical hapten exposure. Germline V gives CDR1 LGHDT, CDR2 YNNKEL (reference sequence). V lost 3 bases to trimming and J lost 5 bases, with 22 bases between them. This CDR3 region has 17 residues. There are a few counts of this clonotype. Its antigen remains unknown. Notes on the study in general: DPC sensitization produced no change in TCRs with frequency above 1 in 1000.

The time point here: healthy volunteer bleed at 6 weeks. The template was total RNA from unfractionated whole blood. TCRdb redid the calling of the RACE reads with MiXCR, one entry per CDR3 protein. The sample holds fewer than 85,000 distinct CDR3 sequences, roughly 8.7% seen once. The TCR sequence derives from a male donor in good health. Some clones in this sample may be carry-over from other donors' samples. This chain links TRBV3-1 with TRBJ2-5; maybe TRBD2 (6 bases). The sequenced sample consisted of whole blood. CDR3: CASSQLDVGSQEETQYF. CDR3 DNA sequence: TGTGCCAGCAGCCAGCTAGACGTCGGGAGCCAGGAGGAGACCCAGTACTTC.